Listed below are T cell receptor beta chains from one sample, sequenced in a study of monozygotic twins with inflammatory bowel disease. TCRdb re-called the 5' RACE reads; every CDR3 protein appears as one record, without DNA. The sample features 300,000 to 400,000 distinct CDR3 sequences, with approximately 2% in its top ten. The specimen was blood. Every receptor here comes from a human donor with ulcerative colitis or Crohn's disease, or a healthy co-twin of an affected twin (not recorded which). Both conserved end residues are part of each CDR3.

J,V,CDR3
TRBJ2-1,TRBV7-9,CASSLDPYNDQFF
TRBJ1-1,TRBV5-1,CASSTSPNTEAFF
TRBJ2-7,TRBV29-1,CSVLFRTEQYF
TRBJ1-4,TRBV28,CASSLLTGVQKLFF
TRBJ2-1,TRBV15,CATATDRASYNEQFF
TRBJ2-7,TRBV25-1,CASSELSEEPYEQYF
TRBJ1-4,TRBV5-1,CASSLEWSNEKLFF
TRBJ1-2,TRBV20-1,CSASVGQSYGYTF
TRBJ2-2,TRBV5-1,CASSLDPSWAGELFF
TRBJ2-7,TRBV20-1,CSAPTPDRGVEQYF
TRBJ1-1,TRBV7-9,CASSTGRTGRDTEAFF
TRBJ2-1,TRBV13,CASSFEDRHNEQFF
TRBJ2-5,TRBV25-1,CASSDPGGVETQYF